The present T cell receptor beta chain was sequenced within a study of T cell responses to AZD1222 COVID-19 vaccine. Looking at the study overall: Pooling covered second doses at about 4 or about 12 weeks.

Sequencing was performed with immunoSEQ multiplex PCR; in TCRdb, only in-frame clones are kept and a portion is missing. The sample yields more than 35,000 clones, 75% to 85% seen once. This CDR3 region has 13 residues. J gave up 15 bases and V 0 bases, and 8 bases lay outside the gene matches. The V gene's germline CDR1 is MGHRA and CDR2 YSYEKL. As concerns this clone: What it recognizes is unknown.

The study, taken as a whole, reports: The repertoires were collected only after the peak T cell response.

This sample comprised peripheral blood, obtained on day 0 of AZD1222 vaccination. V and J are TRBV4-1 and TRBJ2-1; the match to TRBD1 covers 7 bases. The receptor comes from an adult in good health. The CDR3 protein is CASSQERAGGRFF. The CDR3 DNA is TGCGCCAGCAGCCAAGAGCGGGCAGGGGGTCGGTTCTTC.